This TCR beta chain was sequenced for a study of blood T cell repertoires in COVID-19. Whole-study context: The United States, Italy and Spain were the sources of the acute and convalescent COVID-19 samples. T cells, B-cell-depleted T cells, or PBMCs provided the cDNA or gDNA that served as material.

Germline V gives CDR1 WSHSY, CDR2 SAAADI. The CDR3 consists of 12 residues. Trimming stripped 10 bases from V and 7 bases from J, with 14 bases between. As handled by the study authors: Amplification with reference gene primers provided the estimates of nucleated cell counts. TCRdb keeps only in-frame clones here, not all; method: immunoSEQ multiplex PCR. The D gene and trimming were derived from the DNA, and the V and J assignments and clone size from that table. Altogether around 400,000 clones are present, 89% being singletons, with the ten largest covering roughly 1.2%. This clonotype originated in a man aged 35-49 years with acute or convalescent COVID-19. The chain links TRBV10-2 to TRBJ2-1, with D possibly being TRBD2 (6 bases). The sequenced sample consisted of peripheral blood. In DNA form, the CDR3 reads TGCGCCAACGGACTGGGGGGAAATGAGCAGTTCTTC. Protein sequence: CANGLGGNEQFF.